The clone carrying this TCR beta chain showed up just once. The sample comes from a study of blood T cell repertoires in COVID-19. Study summary: PBMCs, B-cell-depleted T cells, or T cells were the source of the cDNA or gDNA that made up the material.

Produced via immunoSEQ multiplex PCR; TCRdb's table is partial and in-frame only. Among about 150,000 clones listed, approximately 86% were seen once. Unmatched junction bases numbered 13, after V lost 3 bases and J lost 5 bases. Per germline, CDR1 LNHDA and CDR2 SQIVND (reference sequence). The CDR3 extends over 17 amino acids. The rearrangement uses TRBV19 and TRBJ1-5; TRBD1 matches 7 bases. Sequencing was carried out using peripheral blood. This clonotype originated in a woman in her fifties or sixties with active or convalescent COVID-19. CDR3 protein: CASSMLLRQGKDQPQHF. The CDR3 DNA reads TGTGCCAGTAGTATGCTTCTTCGACAGGGTAAGGATCAGCCCCAGCATTTT.